What follows describes a single T cell receptor beta chain. Its antigen remains unidentified. The record originates from a study of cytomegalovirus exposure and HLA in healthy donors. In the study overall: Earlier results showed approximately 110 million unique TCR beta sequences derived from roughly 200 million T cells. General observations from the study: HLA alleles were associated with fewer than 20,000 TCR beta sequences in a later analysis at 0.05 false discovery rate. Further analysis, carried out later, found HLA-associated TCR beta chains more clonally expanded than equally common other chains. Previous analysis showed most TCR beta V segments were productive about 87% or about 30% of the time.

In the PCR, 60 Vbeta and 13 Jbeta primers were used. Profiled with immunoSEQ multiplex PCR; TCRdb holds only in-frame clones, not every one. The sample lists about 59,000 clones, roughly 84% seen once, with about 1.6% in the top ten. Germline CDR1 is SGHNT and CDR2 is YYREEE (reference sequence). The trim removed 3 bases at V and 1 base at J, leaving 14 bases unmatched. This CDR3 has 18 amino acids. The clonotype comes from a human donor in good health. The V and J genes are TRBV5-4 and TRBJ2-5; TRBD2 aligns across 8 bases. The specimen was PBMCs. Written as DNA, the CDR3 is TGTGCCAGCAGCTACCCACGACTCCTAGCGGGCGGCCAAGAGACCCAGTACTTC. This sequence encodes CASSYPRLLAGGQETQYF.